The sequence of this T cell receptor (beta chain) was determined in a study of T cell repertoires in cytomegalovirus infection. Study-level information: Both recently identified HLA-C-restricted and well-studied HLA-B-restricted CMV epitopes were used in the study. It was the public TCR beta signatures that indicated both CMV infection and matching HLA type. Study findings and constraints: Predominance within the ex vivo response was attributable to HLA-C-restricted CMV-specific TCR beta clonotypes. There were carriers of CMV plus the relevant HLA, and cumulative public TCR beta family frequency identified them.

There are many counts of this clonotype. The antigen is undetermined. Germline V lookup: CDR1 SGHTA, CDR2 FQGNSA. This CDR3 comprises 16 residues. Deletions cut 5 bases from V and 0 bases from J, with 15 bases between. Via MiXCR, TCRdb re-called the reads, giving one row per CDR3 protein. The table records some 310,000 distinct CDR3 sequences, approximately 25% of them present only once. This TCR derives from a human donor in good health (CMV status not recorded). Some clones in this sample may be carry-over from other donors' samples. J is TRBJ2-3 and V is TRBV7-2, with D tentatively TRBD1 (6 bases). The source was cultured PBMCs, collected from culture after CMV antigen stimulation. The CDR3 here is CASSPWTVRSTDTQYF. CDR3 bases: TGTGCCAGCAGCCCATGGACAGTGAGGAGCACAGATACGCAGTATTTT.